This record covers a single T cell receptor (beta chain). This clonotype was picked up many times. This clone's antigen is unknown. No quality values exist for individual bases; no much larger clone is one base distant. V is reduced by 8 bases and J by 8 bases, leaving a spacing of 13 bases between them. Sequences SGHNT (CDR1) and YENEEA (CDR2) are obtained from the germline V gene. From the cysteine through the phenylalanine, the CDR3 covers 12 amino acids. CDR3 DNA is the only sequence kept; it has 36 bases, read in frame from the first base. According to the study, the label for this sample's time point signals: newly diagnosed GD, antithyroid drugs for less than 3 months. RNA was extracted from PBMCs in TRIzol for both TCR sequencing and RNA sequencing. The diagnosis of Graves' disease followed American Thyroid Association guidelines. Patients were recruited from an endocrinology department in Xi'an, China. From each patient, around 9.3 milliliters of peripheral blood was collected into an EDTA anticoagulant tube. Ficoll Paque Plus density gradient separation was used to isolate PBMCs, and no further T cell sorting was performed. An Agilent 2100 Bioanalyzer and agarose gel were used to check RNA quality, and a NanoDrop 2000 was used to measure RNA concentration.

The method behind the library was multiplex PCR. Instrument on record: Illumina HiSeq 4000. CDR3 regions were amplified by Arm-PCR with iRepertoire HTBI primers to construct TCR beta libraries. Before sequencing, the PCR products went through gel purification. As for the original processing: Gene usage analysis of CDR3 amino acid clonotypes used the 62 TRBV and around 13 TRBJ segments found across samples. COPE and FqMerger were used to merge filtered high-quality paired reads into contigs. BLAST was used to align contigs to IMGT TRBV, TRBD and TRBJ reference genes, with CDR3 defined following IMGT. Any clonotype with a frequency above 0.1% was classified as a highly expanded clone. Repertoire diversity was measured by Shannon entropy, and V-J evenness by the Gini coefficient. A clonotype was considered public if more than one individual shared it. The public reads were reprocessed in TCRdb via fastp at Q25 and MiXCR, keeping in-frame beta chains. All rows with the same CDR3 protein become a single entry with the most common DNA and genes. Here the V and J calls rest on TCRdb's processing, not on the authors' analysis. This sample comprises about 500,000 distinct CDR3 sequences, approximately 12% of them detected only once. Roughly 9.3% of the sample lies in the top ten.

The data originate from a study of regulatory T cells in long-lasting Graves disease (TCRdb year 2021). About the investigation overall: In the newly diagnosed Graves' disease group, patients had been taking antithyroid drugs for less than 3 months. TCR sequencing covered some 13 persistent and around 20 newly diagnosed Graves' disease patients, some 33 samples in total. This study used TCR sequencing and RNA sequencing of peripheral blood to compare persistent Graves' disease patients against newly diagnosed Graves' disease patients. The study was registered as a clinical trial and conducted in China. The research as a whole found: As a limitation, the authors acknowledged that the small sample size may reduce accuracy. A larger number of public clonotypes was shared among persistent patients (approximately 3,000) than among newly diagnosed patients (roughly 980). Persistent disease showed preferential use of TRBV28, TRBJ1-2 and TRBJ2-5, whereas newly diagnosed disease favored TRBV20-1 and TRBJ2-1. Only the TCR beta chain was sequenced and analyzed. Compared with newly diagnosed patients, patients with persistent Graves' disease had lower TCR Shannon entropy and fewer highly expanded clones, which suggests clonal expansion. Only peripheral blood was studied, because thyroid tissue, the primary lesion, was inaccessible.

This same sample was also part of a study on T cells in Graves' hyperthyroidism and ophthalmopathy. The second study's authors report: A patient counted as having stable Graves' hyperthyroidism if no progression to ophthalmopathy occurred over 18 months of follow-up. Hyperthyroidism patients were newly diagnosed, with disease duration under 2 months, and aged 18 to 65 years. Patients with uncontrolled infections, other autoimmune diseases, pregnancy or lactation were excluded. Diagnoses relied on clinical symptoms, serum thyroxine and TRAb, thyroid ultrasound and orbital computed tomography. The TCR CDR3 was subjected to a first round of RT-PCR using the HTBI primer set and the Qiagen OneStep RT-PCR kit. Most expanded thyroid clonotypes (frequency above 0.001) were also detected in blood, suggesting blood repertoires may reflect thyroid immune responses. A 13 V-J signature model separated ophthalmopathy from stable hyperthyroidism, with roughly 88% sensitivity and 81.08% specificity in cross-validation and 80%/75% in testing. In validation, the model predicted progression to ophthalmopathy a median of about 6.5 months before onset, with over 60% sensitivity and 72.22% specificity. To identify TCR V-J signatures that set the groups apart, the researchers used a discovery cohort of 100 patients, made up of fewer than 50 with Graves' ophthalmopathy and about 60 with stable Graves' hyperthyroidism. An independent validation cohort of under 20 hyperthyroidism patients and approximately 16 patients who later progressed to ophthalmopathy tested prospective prediction of ophthalmopathy. The 90 to 100 discovery patients were randomly divided into training and test sets at a 7:3 ratio. The study also compared thyroid tissue and blood T-cell repertoires from a handful of Graves' hyperthyroidism patients. After sampling, hyperthyroidism patients received methimazole starting at 30 mg daily, and ophthalmopathy patients received high-dose intravenous methylprednisolone. The libraries were constructed in a second round of multiplex PCR and then size-selected and purified. Paired-end sequencing of the libraries was performed with 100 bp reads on an Illumina HiSeq2000. Raw data were processed with SOAPnuke, discarding reads with adapters, uncalled bases, mean Phred below 15, or no exact constant-primer or identifier match. COPE v1.2.5 was used to merge high-quality paired reads, and clonotypes were defined as unique nucleotide sequences. MiTCR v1.1 was used to align the clonotypes against IMGT TRBV, TRBD and TRBJ reference segments. Analysis was restricted to V-J combinations with a frequency above 0.0001, which covered about 99% of repertoires. The TCS score was defined as the ratio of F50 (clonal expansion) to E x V (chaos), calculated using BLOSUM62-based TCRdist between CDR3 peptides within each V-J. Welch's t-statistics and random forest reduced around 510 V-J features to 13, which were used in a naive Bayes classifier (R e1071). Sample size was not statistically predetermined, and investigators were not blinded to group allocation. According to the paper, TCR Vbeta CDR3 sequencing was carried out on around 140 peripheral blood samples, which came from fewer than 50 ophthalmopathy, 75 to 80 hyperthyroidism and around 17 progressor patients.

This chain is built from TRBV11-3 and TRBJ2-1, with the D gene call left open. Specimen: peripheral blood mononuclear cells (PBMCs), collected at new diagnosis, from a patient treated with antithyroid drugs. The receptor was isolated from a woman aged 25 to 39 with Graves disease. Donor details come from another sample of the same person, matched by shared clones. The DNA sequence follows: TGTGCCAGCGGCCACCTCCTCGATGAGCAGTTCTTC. Translated, it gives CASGHLLDEQFF.